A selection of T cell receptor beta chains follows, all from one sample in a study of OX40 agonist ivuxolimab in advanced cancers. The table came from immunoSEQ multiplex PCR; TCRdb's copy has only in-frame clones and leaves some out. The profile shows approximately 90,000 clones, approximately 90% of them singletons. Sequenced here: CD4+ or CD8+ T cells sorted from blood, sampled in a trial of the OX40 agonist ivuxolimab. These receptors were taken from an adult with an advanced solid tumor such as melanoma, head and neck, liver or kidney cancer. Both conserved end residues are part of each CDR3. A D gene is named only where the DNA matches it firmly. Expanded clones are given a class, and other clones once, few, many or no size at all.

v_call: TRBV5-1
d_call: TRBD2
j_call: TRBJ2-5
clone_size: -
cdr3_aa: CASSPTGTKEETQYF
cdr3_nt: TGCGCCAGCAGCCCCACCGGGACTAAAGAAGAGACCCAGTACTTC

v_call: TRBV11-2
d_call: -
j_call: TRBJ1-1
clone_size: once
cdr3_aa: CASSLDPRQTGAFF
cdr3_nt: TGTGCCAGCAGCTTAGATCCACGGCAGACCGGAGCTTTCTTT

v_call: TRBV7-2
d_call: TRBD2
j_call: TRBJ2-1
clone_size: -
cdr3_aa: CASSLALAGYNEQFF
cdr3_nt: TGTGCCAGCAGCTTAGCCCTAGCGGGGTACAATGAGCAGTTCTTC

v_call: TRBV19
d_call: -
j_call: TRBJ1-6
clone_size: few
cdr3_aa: CASRYSPNSPLHF
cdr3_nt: TGTGCCAGTAGGTACAGCCCTAATTCACCCCTCCACTTT

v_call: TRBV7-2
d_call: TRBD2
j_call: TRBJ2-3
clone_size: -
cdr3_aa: CASSLMGSGGADTQYF
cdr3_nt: TGTGCCAGCAGCTTAATGGGAAGCGGGGGGGCAGATACGCAGTATTTT

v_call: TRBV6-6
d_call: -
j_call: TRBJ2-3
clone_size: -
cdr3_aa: CASSYEGRADTQYF
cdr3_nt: TGTGCCAGCAGTTACGAGGGGCGGGCAGATACGCAGTATTTT

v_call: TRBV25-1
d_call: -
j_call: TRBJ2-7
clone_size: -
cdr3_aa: CASSQTSLGQTYEQYF
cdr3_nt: TGTGCCAGCAGTCAGACCTCTCTTGGACAGACCTACGAGCAGTACTTC

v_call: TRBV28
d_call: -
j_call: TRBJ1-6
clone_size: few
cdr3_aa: CASSYRWGFGGSPLHF
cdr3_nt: TGTGCCAGCAGCTACCGTTGGGGGTTCGGAGGGTCTCCCCTCCACTTT

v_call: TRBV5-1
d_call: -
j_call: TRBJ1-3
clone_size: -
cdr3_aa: CASSMPYPGQGNTIYF
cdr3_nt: TGCGCCAGCAGCATGCCTTATCCGGGACAAGGAAACACCATATATTTT

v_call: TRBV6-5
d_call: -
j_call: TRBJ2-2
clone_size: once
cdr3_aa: CASSYVNQIPGELFF
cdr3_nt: TGTGCCAGCAGTTACGTCAACCAAATCCCCGGGGAGCTGTTTTTT

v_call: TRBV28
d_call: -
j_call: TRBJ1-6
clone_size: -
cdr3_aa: CASSADRGAITPLHF
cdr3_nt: TGTGCCAGCAGCGCGGACCGGGGGGCGATAACACCCCTCCACTTT

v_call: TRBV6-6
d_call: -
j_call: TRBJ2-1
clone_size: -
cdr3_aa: CASSPPGGWNEQFF
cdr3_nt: TGTGCCAGCAGTCCCCCGGGGGGCTGGAATGAGCAGTTCTTC

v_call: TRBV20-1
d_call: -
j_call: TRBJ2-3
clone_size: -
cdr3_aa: CSAKGIDTQYF
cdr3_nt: TGCAGTGCTAAAGGGATTGATACGCAGTATTTT

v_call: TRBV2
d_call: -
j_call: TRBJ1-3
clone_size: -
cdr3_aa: CASSGPPGYGNTIYF
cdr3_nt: TGTGCCAGCAGCGGACCCCCAGGGTACGGAAACACCATATATTTT

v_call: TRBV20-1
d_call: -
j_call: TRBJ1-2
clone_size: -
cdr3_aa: CKRPSPYGDTF
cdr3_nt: TGCAAACGACCGAGTCCTTACGGTGACACCTTC

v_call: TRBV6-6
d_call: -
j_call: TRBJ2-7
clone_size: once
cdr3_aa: CASSSTGPYEQYF
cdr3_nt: TGTGCCAGCAGCTCAACAGGGCCCTACGAGCAGTACTTC

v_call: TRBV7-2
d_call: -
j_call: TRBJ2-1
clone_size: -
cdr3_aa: CASSLNFPQFF
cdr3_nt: TGTGCCAGCAGCCTTAACTTCCCCCAGTTCTTC

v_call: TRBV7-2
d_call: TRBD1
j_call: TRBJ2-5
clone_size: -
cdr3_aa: CASSKQGAGETQYF
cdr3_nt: TGTGCCAGCAGTAAACAGGGGGCGGGAGAGACCCAGTACTTC

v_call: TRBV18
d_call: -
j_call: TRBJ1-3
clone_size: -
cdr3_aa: CASSPGTLSGNTIYF
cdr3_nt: TGTGCCAGCTCACCAGGGACCCTCTCTGGAAACACCATATATTTT

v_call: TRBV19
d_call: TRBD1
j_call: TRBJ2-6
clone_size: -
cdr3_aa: CASTDRGRAGANVLTF
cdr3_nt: TGTGCCAGTACGGACAGGGGAAGAGCTGGGGCCAACGTCCTGACTTTC

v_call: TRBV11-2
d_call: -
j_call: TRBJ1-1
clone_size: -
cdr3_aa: CASSSRLNTEAFF
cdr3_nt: TGTGCCAGCAGCTCACGATTGAACACTGAAGCTTTCTTT

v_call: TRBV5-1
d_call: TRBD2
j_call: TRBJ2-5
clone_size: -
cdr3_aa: CASSKAGLAGGAQETQYF
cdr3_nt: TGCGCCAGCAGCAAAGCGGGACTAGCGGGGGGCGCCCAAGAGACCCAGTACTTC

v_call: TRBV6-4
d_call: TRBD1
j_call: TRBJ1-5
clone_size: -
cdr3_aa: CASSRGTGGWQPQHF
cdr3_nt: TGTGCCAGCAGCCGGGGAACAGGGGGCTGGCAGCCCCAGCATTTT

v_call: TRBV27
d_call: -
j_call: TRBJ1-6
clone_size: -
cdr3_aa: CASSLMGQTPPILHF
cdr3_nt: TGTGCCAGCAGTTTAATGGGACAAACCCCACCAATCCTCCACTTT

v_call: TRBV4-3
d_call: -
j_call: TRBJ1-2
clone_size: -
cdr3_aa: CASSQDRGSYGYTF
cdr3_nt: TGCGCCAGCAGCCAAGATCGAGGGAGCTATGGCTACACCTTC

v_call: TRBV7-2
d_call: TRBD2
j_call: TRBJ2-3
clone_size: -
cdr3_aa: CASSPGGGVADTQYF
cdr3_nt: TGTGCCAGCAGCCCCGGTGGGGGGGTGGCAGATACGCAGTATTTT

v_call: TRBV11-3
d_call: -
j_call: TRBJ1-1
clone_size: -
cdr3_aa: CASSLDSSNTEAFF
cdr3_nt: TGTGCCAGCAGCTTAGACAGCTCTAACACTGAAGCTTTCTTT

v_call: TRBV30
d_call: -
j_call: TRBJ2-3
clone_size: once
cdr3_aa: CAWSGSTDTQYF
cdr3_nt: TGTGCCTGGAGTGGAAGCACAGATACGCAGTATTTT

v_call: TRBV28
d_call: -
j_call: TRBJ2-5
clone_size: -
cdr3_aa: CASSLDTARETQYF
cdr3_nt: TGTGCCAGCAGCTTGGACACCGCTCGGGAGACCCAGTACTTC

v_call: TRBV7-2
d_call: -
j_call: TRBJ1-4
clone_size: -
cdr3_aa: CASSLSRTNEKLFF
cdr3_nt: TGTGCCAGCAGCTTAAGCCGGACTAATGAAAAACTGTTTTTT

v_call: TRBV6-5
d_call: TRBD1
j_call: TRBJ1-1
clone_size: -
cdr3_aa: CASSSTGVGDTEAFF
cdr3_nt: TGTGCCAGCAGTTCGACAGGGGTAGGAGACACTGAAGCTTTCTTT

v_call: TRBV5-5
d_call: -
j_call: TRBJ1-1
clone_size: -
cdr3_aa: CASSLAIATVGWMNTEAFF
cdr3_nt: TGTGCCAGCAGCTTGGCGATCGCGACGGTAGGGTGGATGAACACTGAAGCTTTCTTT

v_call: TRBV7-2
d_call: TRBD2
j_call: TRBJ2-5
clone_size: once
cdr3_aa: CASSSLAGRQETQYF
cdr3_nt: TGTGCCAGCAGCTCACTAGCGGGTCGACAAGAGACCCAGTACTTC

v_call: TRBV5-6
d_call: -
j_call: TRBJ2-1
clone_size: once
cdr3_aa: CASSPEASSYNEQFF
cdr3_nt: TGTGCCAGCAGCCCGGAGGCGAGCTCCTACAATGAGCAGTTCTTC

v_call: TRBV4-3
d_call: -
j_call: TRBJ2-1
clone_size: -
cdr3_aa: CASSHTASNNEQFF
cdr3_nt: TGCGCCAGCAGCCACACAGCGAGTAACAATGAGCAGTTCTTC

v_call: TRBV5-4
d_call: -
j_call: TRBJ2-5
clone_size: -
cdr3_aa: CARRETQYF
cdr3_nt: TGTGCCAGGCGGGAGACCCAGTACTTC

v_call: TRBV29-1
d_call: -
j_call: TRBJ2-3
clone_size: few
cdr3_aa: CSVEVRQLYPDTQYF
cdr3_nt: TGCAGCGTTGAAGTTCGACAGCTGTACCCAGATACGCAGTATTTT

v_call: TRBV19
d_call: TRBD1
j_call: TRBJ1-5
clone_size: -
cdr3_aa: CASSVTGRKDQPQHF
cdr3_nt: TGTGCCAGTAGTGTGACAGGGAGAAAGGATCAGCCCCAGCATTTT

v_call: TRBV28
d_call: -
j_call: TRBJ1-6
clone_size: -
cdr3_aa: CASRASSPLHF
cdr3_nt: TGTGCCAGCAGGGCGAGTTCACCCCTCCACTTT

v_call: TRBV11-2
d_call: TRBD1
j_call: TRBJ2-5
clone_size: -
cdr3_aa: CASSLWGQDQETQYF
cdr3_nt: TGTGCCAGCAGCTTATGGGGACAGGACCAAGAGACCCAGTACTTC

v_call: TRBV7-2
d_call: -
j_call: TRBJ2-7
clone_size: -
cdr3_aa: CASSLEDGAFITYEQYF
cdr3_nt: TGTGCCAGCAGCTTAGAGGACGGGGCTTTTATCACCTACGAGCAGTACTTC

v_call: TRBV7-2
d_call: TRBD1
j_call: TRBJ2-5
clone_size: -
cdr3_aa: CASSGQGAPETQYF
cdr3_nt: TGTGCCAGCTCAGGACAGGGGGCGCCGGAGACCCAGTACTTC

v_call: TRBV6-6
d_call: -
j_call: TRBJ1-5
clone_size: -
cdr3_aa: CATENWAGNNQPQHF
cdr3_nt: TGTGCCACGGAAAATTGGGCAGGTAACAATCAGCCCCAGCATTTT

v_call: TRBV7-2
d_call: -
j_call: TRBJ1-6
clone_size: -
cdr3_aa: CASSAPWGRVNSPLHF
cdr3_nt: TGTGCCAGCAGCGCCCCCTGGGGAAGGGTTAATTCACCCCTCCACTTT

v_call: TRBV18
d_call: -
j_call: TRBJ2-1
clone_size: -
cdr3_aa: CASSPIDRAHNEQFF
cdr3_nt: TGTGCCAGCTCACCAATAGACCGGGCCCACAATGAGCAGTTCTTC

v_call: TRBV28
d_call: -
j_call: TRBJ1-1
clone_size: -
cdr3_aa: CASSLAGEGNTEAFF
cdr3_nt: TGTGCCAGCAGTTTGGCAGGGGAGGGGAACACTGAAGCTTTCTTT

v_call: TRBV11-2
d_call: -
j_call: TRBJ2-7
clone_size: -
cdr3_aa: CASSPLRREVRPLEQYF
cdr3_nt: TGTGCCAGCAGCCCCCTTCGAAGGGAGGTTCGGCCGCTCGAGCAGTACTTC

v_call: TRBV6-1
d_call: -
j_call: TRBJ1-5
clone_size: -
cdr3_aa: CASRGDGGGNQPQHF
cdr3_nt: TGTGCCAGCCGTGGGGATGGTGGCGGCAATCAGCCCCAGCATTTT

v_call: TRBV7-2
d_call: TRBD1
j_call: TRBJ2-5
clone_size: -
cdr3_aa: CASRTGTGAETQYF
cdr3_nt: TGTGCCAGCAGGACCGGGACAGGGGCAGAGACCCAGTACTTC

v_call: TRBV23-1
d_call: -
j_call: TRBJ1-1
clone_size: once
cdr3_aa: CASSPPSKNTEAFF
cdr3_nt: TGCGCCAGCAGTCCCCCGTCAAAGAACACTGAAGCTTTCTTT

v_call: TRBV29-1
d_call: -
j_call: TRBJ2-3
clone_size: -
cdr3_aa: CSAVLGATDTQYF
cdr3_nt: TGCAGCGCCGTCCTGGGGGCCACAGATACGCAGTATTTT

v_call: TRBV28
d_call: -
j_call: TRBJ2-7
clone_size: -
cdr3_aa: CASSGGASYEQYF
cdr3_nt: TGTGCCAGCAGTGGTGGGGCTTCCTACGAGCAGTACTTC

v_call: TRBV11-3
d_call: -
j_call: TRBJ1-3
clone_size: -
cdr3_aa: CASSFWVTGNTIYF
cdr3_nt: TGTGCCAGCAGCTTTTGGGTAACTGGAAACACCATATATTTT

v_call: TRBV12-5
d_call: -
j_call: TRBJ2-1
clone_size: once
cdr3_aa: CASALWSTTSSYNEQFF
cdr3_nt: TGTGCTAGTGCTCTTTGGTCCACAACCAGCTCCTACAATGAGCAGTTCTTC

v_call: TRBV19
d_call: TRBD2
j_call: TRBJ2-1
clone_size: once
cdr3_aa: CASRTGLAGDLEKQFF
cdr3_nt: TGTGCCAGTAGAACCGGACTAGCGGGGGATTTGGAGAAGCAGTTCTTC

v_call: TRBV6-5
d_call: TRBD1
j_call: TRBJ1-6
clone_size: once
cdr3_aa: CASSRGQGDGSPLHF
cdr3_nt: TGTGCCAGCAGTCGAGGACAGGGAGATGGCTCACCCCTCCACTTT

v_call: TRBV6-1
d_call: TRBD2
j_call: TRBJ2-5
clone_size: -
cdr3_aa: CASSGEGETQYF
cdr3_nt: TGTGCCAGCAGTGGGGAGGGGGAGACCCAGTACTTC

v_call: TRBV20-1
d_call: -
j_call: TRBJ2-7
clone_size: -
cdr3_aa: CSARGGYEQYF
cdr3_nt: TGCAGTGCTAGAGGAGGGTACGAGCAGTACTTC

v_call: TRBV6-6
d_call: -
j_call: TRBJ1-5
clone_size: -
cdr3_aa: CASSRDNSNQPQHF
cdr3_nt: TGTGCCAGCAGCCGCGACAATAGCAATCAGCCCCAGCATTTT

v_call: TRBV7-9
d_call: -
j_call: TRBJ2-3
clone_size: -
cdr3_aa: CASSPSGRIDTQYF
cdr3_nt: TGTGCCAGCAGCCCCAGTGGGCGCATAGATACGCAGTATTTT